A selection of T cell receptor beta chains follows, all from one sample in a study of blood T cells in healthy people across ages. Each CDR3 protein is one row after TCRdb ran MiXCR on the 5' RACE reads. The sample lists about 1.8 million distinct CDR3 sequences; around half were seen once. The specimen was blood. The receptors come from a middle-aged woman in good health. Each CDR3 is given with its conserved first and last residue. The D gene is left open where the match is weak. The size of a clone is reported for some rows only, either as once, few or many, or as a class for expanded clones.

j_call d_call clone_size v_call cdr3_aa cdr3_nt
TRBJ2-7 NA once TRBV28 CASSLKITYEQYF TGTGCCAGCAGTTTAAAGATAACCTACGAGCAGTACTTC
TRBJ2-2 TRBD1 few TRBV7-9 CASSATGTGELFF TGTGCCAGCAGCGCGACCGGGACAGGGGAATTGTTCTTC
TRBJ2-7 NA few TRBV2 CASSVRPTYEQYF TGTGCCAGCAGTGTACGGCCAACCTACGAGCAGTACTTC
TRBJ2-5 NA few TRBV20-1 CSAGASRQETQYF TGCAGTGCTGGGGCCAGCCGCCAAGAGACCCAGTACTTC
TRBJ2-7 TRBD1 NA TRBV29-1 CSAARGTGYEQYF TGCAGCGCAGCACGAGGGACAGGGTACGAGCAGTACTTC
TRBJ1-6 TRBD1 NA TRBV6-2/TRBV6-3 CASRGWTGSNSPLHF TGTGCCAGCAGGGGTTGGACAGGAAGTAATTCACCCCTCCACTTT
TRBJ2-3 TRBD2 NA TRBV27 CASSPQGLAGVGDTQYF TGTGCCAGCAGTCCTCAGGGACTAGCGGGGGTGGGAGATACGCAGTATTTT
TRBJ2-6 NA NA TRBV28 CASIPLSGANVLTF TGTGCCAGCATCCCGCTGAGTGGGGCCAACGTCCTGACTTTC
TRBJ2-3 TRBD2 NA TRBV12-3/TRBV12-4 CASSLGSTSSSDTQYF TGTGCCAGCAGTTTAGGGTCGACTAGCAGCTCGGATACGCAGTATTTT
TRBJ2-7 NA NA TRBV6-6 CASSPPPRTGFYEQYF TGTGCCAGCAGCCCGCCCCCACGCACAGGATTCTACGAGCAGTACTTC
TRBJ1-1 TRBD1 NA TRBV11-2 CASSLVGTGAFF TGTGCCAGCAGCTTAGTTGGGACAGGGGCTTTCTTT
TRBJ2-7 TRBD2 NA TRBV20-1 CSARKERGVSYEQYF TGCAGTGCTAGAAAAGAGCGGGGGGTCTCCTACGAGCAGTACTTC
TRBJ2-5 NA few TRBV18 CASSPRAAQETQYF TGTGCCAGCTCACCACGGGCGGCCCAAGAGACCCAGTACTTC
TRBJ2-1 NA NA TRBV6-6 CASSTRSGYQFF TGTGCCAGCAGTACTCGGAGCGGCTACCAGTTCTTC
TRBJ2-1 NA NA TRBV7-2 CASSSRTGEQFF TGTGCCAGCAGTTCCCGCACGGGTGAGCAGTTCTTC